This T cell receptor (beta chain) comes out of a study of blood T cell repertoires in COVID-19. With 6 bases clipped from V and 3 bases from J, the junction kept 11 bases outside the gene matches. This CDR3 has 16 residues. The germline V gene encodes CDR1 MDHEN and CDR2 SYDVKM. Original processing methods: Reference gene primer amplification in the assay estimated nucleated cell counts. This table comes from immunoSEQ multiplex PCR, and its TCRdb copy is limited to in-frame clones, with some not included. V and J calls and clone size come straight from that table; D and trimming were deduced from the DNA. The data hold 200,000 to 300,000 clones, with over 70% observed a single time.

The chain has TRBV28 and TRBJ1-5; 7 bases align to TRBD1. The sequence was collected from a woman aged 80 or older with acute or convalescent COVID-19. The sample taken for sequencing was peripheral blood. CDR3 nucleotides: TGTGCCAGCAGCCGACCCCCCGACAGGGCCAATCAGCCCCAGCATTTT. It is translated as CASSRPPDRANQPQHF.